This is a list of T cell receptor beta chains from one sample in a study of T cells expressing NK-cell markers. TCRdb re-called the 5' RACE reads; every CDR3 protein appears as one record, without DNA. The sample table sets out about 460,000 distinct CDR3 sequences. Sequencing was performed on blood T cells: a sorted CD56 or NKG2C T cell subset, CD4+ or CD8+ T cells, or bulk PBMC T cells (not recorded which). Receptor source: a woman in her forties or fifties in good health. Each CDR3 is given with its conserved first and last residue. Clone size is shown for a subset of rows, as once, few, many or a class of expanded clone.

j_call v_call clone_size cdr3_aa
TRBJ1-6 TRBV7-2 - CASSSTYGQRINSPLHF
TRBJ2-1 TRBV11-3 - CASSLEGGRVAEQFF
TRBJ2-1 TRBV6-5 - CASSPMTSAATSYNEQFF
TRBJ1-2 TRBV29-1 - CSVEAPGRHYGYTF
TRBJ1-6 TRBV15 - CATSRQTYNSPLHF
TRBJ2-1 TRBV6-2/TRBV6-3 - CASRDSGRRGMGNEQFF
TRBJ2-3 TRBV29-1 - CSAYPSGASTDTQYF
TRBJ2-5 TRBV7-2 - CASSLDWGRGETQYF
TRBJ2-3 TRBV5-1 - CASSLYGRTGPDTQYF
TRBJ2-7 TRBV7-8 - CASSLERGTSVEQYF
TRBJ2-3 TRBV11-2 - CASSLLISWRGGSTDTQYF
TRBJ2-1 TRBV24-1 - CATSDDHLAGNEQFF
TRBJ2-2 TRBV2 - CASSDRLGSGELFF
TRBJ2-1 TRBV20-1 - CSASEAEGGSYNEQFF
TRBJ2-7 TRBV7-2 - CASSSTRTYEQYF
TRBJ2-5 TRBV28 - CASSSLLIPTQYF
TRBJ2-3 TRBV12-3/TRBV12-4 medium-sized CAIHITSTDTQYF
TRBJ1-2 TRBV3-1 - CASSQVGTGNYGYTF
TRBJ2-2 TRBV12-3/TRBV12-4 - CASRGGGSTGELFF
TRBJ2-3 TRBV5-1 - CASSLAARTSGRVTQYF
TRBJ2-1 TRBV3-1 - CASSPGGGRDNEQFF
TRBJ2-5 TRBV27 - CASSLEEAETQYF
TRBJ2-5 TRBV10-3 - CAISEAGTSGTETQYF
TRBJ1-4 TRBV7-9 - CASSLVGGDNEKLFF
TRBJ1-1 TRBV5-1 - CASSDPQGLNTEAFF
TRBJ2-5 TRBV6-1 - CASSVTSGTWGTQYF
TRBJ1-1 TRBV18 - CASSPKQGANTEAFF
TRBJ1-2 TRBV15 - CATSRVAAGALSYGYTF
TRBJ2-7 TRBV28 - CASSLGLVQTYEQYF
TRBJ1-2 TRBV3-1 - CATSVAGGYTF
TRBJ1-1 TRBV5-1 - CASSLGFGGYTEAFF
TRBJ2-5 TRBV30 - CAWSVRTGETQYF
TRBJ1-1 TRBV7-9 - CASSPEMVGEAFF
TRBJ2-5 TRBV27 - CASRPGHRVWTQYF
TRBJ1-4 TRBV4-1 - CASSQVEGLNEKLFF
TRBJ1-1 TRBV7-9 - CASSGRSEAFF
TRBJ2-7 TRBV30 - CAWSALGTGAGWQYF
TRBJ2-7 TRBV5-1 - CASSFPGLNYEQYF
TRBJ2-3 TRBV12-3/TRBV12-4 - CATLEAGLAVNTDTQYF
TRBJ1-4 TRBV5-1 - CASSLATGQANRKLFF
TRBJ1-5 TRBV6-2/TRBV6-3 - CASSYRDRVESPQHF
TRBJ2-2 TRBV14 - CASSQALAGTGELFF
TRBJ1-5 TRBV20-1 - CSASRGRVNQPQHF
TRBJ2-3 TRBV5-1 - CASSVLAGARADTQYF
TRBJ2-5 TRBV10-3 - CAISGGARAQETQYF
TRBJ2-1 TRBV20-1 - CSAADPGTSGIRGEQFF
TRBJ2-4 TRBV11-1 - CASSSPGAVTKNIQYF
TRBJ2-1 TRBV9 - CASSRMIAGAYNEQFF
TRBJ1-3 TRBV2 - CASSGLDRAGNTIYF
TRBJ1-6 TRBV28 - CASFAPGVISPLHF